This entry lists 27 T cell receptor beta chains sequenced from one sample in a study of cytomegalovirus exposure and HLA in healthy donors. The PCR was carried out with 60 Vbeta primers and 13 Jbeta primers. Sequencing used immunoSEQ multiplex PCR; TCRdb keeps in-frame clones, though not all of them. The sample contains some 180,000 clones, roughly 9.5% of which appear only once. The sequenced sample consisted of PBMCs. All receptors derive from a woman aged 25 to 39 in good health and CMV-seropositive.

This chain uses TRBV28 with TRBJ1-1; D unresolved. CDR3 length equals 18 residues. Looked up from germline, CDR1 is MDHEN and CDR2 is SYDVKM. Trimming shortened V by 2 bases and J by 5 bases, and 24 bases separated the two germline ends. The CDR3: CASSLGSYRWPGGTEAFF. DNA for the CDR3: TGTGCCAGCAGTTTAGGGTCATATCGGTGGCCGGGCGGGACTGAAGCTTTCTTT.

The CDR3 DNA reads as TGTGCCAGCGAACAGCCGATTAACTATGGCTACACCTTC. Translation gives CASEQPINYGYTF. This sequence joins TRBV2 and TRBJ1-2; D uncertain. This CDR3 spans 13 amino acids. Germline-derived CDR1 and CDR2 are SNHLY and FYNNEI. The V end lost 8 bases, the J end lost 1 base, and 11 bases lay between the germline ends.

This chain connects TRBV4-2 to TRBJ2-5, with D possibly TRBD2 on 6 matching bases. The CDR3 consists of 19 residues. Trimming shortened V by 0 bases and J by 4 bases, and 24 bases separated the two germline ends. Germline CDR1 and CDR2: LGHNA and YNFKEQ. Here the CDR3 DNA reads TGTGCCAGCAGCCAAGATATAACTTTCGGGACTGATACTGGAGAGACCCAGTACTTC. Its protein is CASSQDITFGTDTGETQYF.

Only a few counts were recorded for this clone. This chain links TRBV5-1 with TRBJ2-5, with 9 bases aligning to TRBD2. The V gene's germline CDR1 is SGHRS and CDR2 YFSETQ. With V trimmed by 4 bases and J by 7 bases, 17 bases remained unmatched. The CDR3 spans 17 residues. The CDR3 sequence: CASSPGTNAGGPGTQYF. CDR3 DNA: TGCGCCAGCAGCCCTGGGACAAATGCGGGAGGGCCCGGGACCCAGTACTTC.

This clone has only a few counts. The CDR3 loop reads CASSPGQGTYNEQFF. The CDR3 region has the DNA TGTGCCAGCAGTCCTGGACAGGGCACTTACAATGAGCAGTTCTTC. V and J are TRBV2 and TRBJ2-1; 8 bases agree with TRBD1. Germline V gene data show CDR1 as SNHLY and CDR2 as FYNNEI. This CDR3 is built from 15 residues. J lost 4 bases, V lost 5 bases, and 7 bases had no gene match.

This chain connects TRBV10-2 to TRBJ1-2; D is unclear. CDR1 and CDR2 (germline): WSHSY, SAAADI. This CDR3 has 15 amino acids. Trimming shortened V by 3 bases and J by 4 bases, and 15 bases separated the two germline ends. CDR3 sequence: CASSDGGRSIYGYTF. For the CDR3, the DNA is TGCGCCAGCAGTGACGGAGGAAGGAGCATCTATGGCTACACCTTC.

The chain employs TRBV4-1 and TRBJ2-5; 12 positions match TRBD2. From germline, CDR1 is MGHRA and CDR2 YSYEKL. V gave up 4 bases and J gave up 4 bases; unmatched junction bases: 7. CDR3 length: 16 amino acids. Here the CDR3 reads CASSLRLAGVSETQYF. The CDR3, as DNA: TGCGCCAGCAGCCTCCGACTAGCGGGAGTATCAGAGACCCAGTACTTC.

The chain carries TRBV10-2 and TRBJ2-5; D is unresolved. This CDR3 spans 13 amino acids. Germline V gene data show CDR1 as WSHSY and CDR2 as SAAADI. V was shortened by 6 bases and J by 3 bases, with 11 bases between the two germline ends. This CDR3 reads CASSVSKKETQYF. CDR3 in DNA: TGCGCCAGCAGCGTAAGCAAGAAAGAGACCCAGTACTTC.

This clone was counted a few times. This sequence joins TRBV19 and TRBJ1-1; possibly TRBD1 for D (6 bases). Trimming removed 7 bases at V and 1 base at J, with 10 bases between. Germline loops: CDR1 LNHDA, CDR2 SQIVND (reference sequence). The CDR3 length is 13 residues. The CDR3 loop is CASMMGANTEAFF. The DNA of the CDR3 is TGTGCCAGTATGATGGGGGCGAACACTGAAGCTTTCTTT.

This clone was found a few times. V gene TRBV29-1 combines with J gene TRBJ2-6; D is perhaps TRBD2 (6 bases). CDR3 length: 15 amino acids. Germline V gene sequence: CDR1 SQVTM, CDR2 ANQGSEA. Between the trimmed V and J ends, which lost 5 bases and 0 bases, there was a span of 11 bases. DNA for the CDR3: TGCAGCGTTCTGGGGGGTTACTCTGGGGCCAACGTCCTGACTTTC. Its protein product is CSVLGGYSGANVLTF.

The V and J genes are TRBV11-1 and TRBJ2-7; 11 bases map to TRBD2. The germline V gene has CDR1 SGHAT and CDR2 FQDESV (reference sequence). With V trimmed by 2 bases and J by 6 bases, 3 bases remained unmatched. CDR3 length: 14 amino acids. The CDR3 coding sequence is TGTGCCAGCAGCTTAACTAGCGGGAGCGGCGAGCAGTACTTC. This codes for CASSLTSGSGEQYF.

The V and J genes are TRBV10-3 and TRBJ2-7; 7 nucleotides agree with TRBD2. CDR3 length equals 14 residues. Per germline, CDR1 ENHRY and CDR2 SYGVKD. The V and J ends lost 6 bases and 4 bases, in that order; junction bases with no gene match: 9. The CDR3 region has the DNA TGTGCCATCAGCTACCCAGGGCGGGAGTACGAGCAGTACTTC. Translated, it gives CAISYPGREYEQYF.

This rearrangement joins TRBV29-1 to TRBJ1-2; 9 bases map to TRBD1. The CDR3 is 12 amino acids. Trimming cost V 7 bases and J 5 bases; bases outside gene matches: 5. CDR1 is SQVTM and CDR2 is ANQGSEA in the germline V gene. The CDR3 DNA is TGCAGCGCCGAAGGACAGGGGTATGGCTACACCTTC. It is translated as CSAEGQGYGYTF.

The V call is TRBV30, the J call TRBJ1-3; D perhaps matches TRBD1 (5 bases). There are 13 residues in the CDR3. V lost 1 base, J lost 4 bases, and 8 bases lay in between. Germline V gene sequence: CDR1 GTSNPN, CDR2 SVGIG (reference sequence). DNA for the CDR3: TGTGCCTGGAGTGCAGGGTTCGGAAACACCATATATTTT. This codes for CAWSAGFGNTIYF.

The chain joins TRBV19 to TRBJ2-7; D possibly corresponds to TRBD1 (6 bases). Trimming cost V 5 bases and J 3 bases, with 17 bases left between them. This CDR3 comprises 15 residues. Germline loops: CDR1 LNHDA, CDR2 SQIVND (reference sequence). CDR3 DNA: TGTGCCAGTAGTCCTTCTCGGGACACCCACTACGAGCAGTACTTC. It is translated as CASSPSRDTHYEQYF.

This clone came up a few times. V is TRBV27 and J is TRBJ1-1; D possibly corresponds to TRBD1 (6 bases). The CDR3 loop spans 15 amino acids. The V and J ends lost 5 bases and 12 bases respectively, with 25 bases between them. The germline V gene encodes CDR1 MNHEY and CDR2 SMNVEV (reference sequence). In nucleotides, the CDR3 is TGTGCCAGCAGTACCTTCGACCGACAGGCGGTGGTAACTTTCTTT. Protein: CASSTFDRQAVVTFF.

This chain uses TRBV25-1 with TRBJ2-3; D is possibly TRBD2 (6 bases). Germline V gene lookup returns CDR1 MGHDK and CDR2 SYGVNS. Trimming took off 2 bases at V and 0 bases at J, with 15 bases between the two ends. The CDR3 length is 17 residues. CDR3 protein: CASSEIAAGSSTDTQYF. The CDR3 nucleotides read TGTGCCAGCAGTGAAATAGCCGCGGGGTCAAGCACAGATACGCAGTATTTT.

The rearrangement joins TRBV5-1 to TRBJ2-1, with 13 bases fitting TRBD2. CDR1 is SGHRS, CDR2 YFSETQ, per germline. The CDR3 contains 21 residues. J lost 3 bases, V lost 5 bases, and 20 bases had no gene match. In DNA form, the CDR3 reads TGCGCCAGCAGTTTTGAACCGGGACTAGCGGGGTATAACGACATCTACAATGAGCAGTTCTTC. It translates to CASSFEPGLAGYNDIYNEQFF. Together with reference TRBV5-1 and TRBJ2-1, the CDR3 gives the full variable domain: KAGVTQTPRYLIKTRGQQVTLSCSPISGHRSVSWYQQTPGQGLQFLFEYFSETQRNKGNFPGRFSGRQFSNSRSEMNVSTLELGDSALYLCASSFEPGLAGYNDIYNEQFFGPGTRLTVL.

This chain uses TRBV19 with TRBJ1-5; a weak D match, TRBD1 (6 bases). V was trimmed by 4 bases and J by 2 bases, leaving 12 bases between them. This CDR3 is built from 15 residues. The germline V gene encodes CDR1 LNHDA and CDR2 SQIVND (reference sequence). CDR3 loop: CASSRQVMGNQPQHF. The CDR3 DNA reads as TGTGCCAGTAGTAGACAGGTAATGGGCAATCAGCCCCAGCATTTT.

This sequence joins TRBV29-1 and TRBJ2-1; 10 bases map to TRBD1. Germline loops: CDR1 SQVTM, CDR2 ANQGSEA. Trimming took 0 bases from V and 7 from J; bases not matched to a gene: 6. This CDR3 spans 15 amino acids. CDR3 in DNA: TGCAGCGTTGAAGATCGACAGGGGGCGGGTAATGAGCAGTTCTTC. Amino acid sequence: CSVEDRQGAGNEQFF.

This clone was counted only a few times. The CDR3 spells CASSEALTVGLIDGYTF. The DNA for the CDR3 is TGTGCCAGCAGTGAAGCGCTTACGGTCGGACTTATAGATGGCTACACCTTC. V gene TRBV2 combines with J gene TRBJ1-2, with unresolved D. This CDR3 is 17 amino acids long. Germline loops: CDR1 SNHLY, CDR2 FYNNEI. With 0 bases removed from V and 6 bases from J, the gap between germline ends came to 20 bases.

Only a few counts were recorded for this clone. The chain employs TRBV6-5 and TRBJ1-1; 7 nucleotides line up with TRBD1. The CDR3 is made up of 15 amino acids. After removal of 1 base from V and 1 base from J, the junction contained 3 bases not matched to a gene. CDR1 MNHEY and CDR2 SVGAGI come from the germline V gene. The CDR3 DNA reads TGTGCCAGCAGTTACTACGACAGGGCGAACACTGAAGCTTTCTTT. It codes for CASSYYDRANTEAFF.

This clone came up a few times. V and J are TRBV14 and TRBJ2-3, with a possible D match to TRBD1 (6 bases). Germline CDR1 reads SGHDN; CDR2 reads FVKESK. CDR3 length equals 19 residues. V lost 1 base, J lost 0 bases, and 20 bases lay in between. CDR3 sequence: CASSQVPNHRDSSTDTQYF. The CDR3, as DNA: TGTGCCAGCAGCCAAGTCCCAAATCACAGGGATTCAAGCACAGATACGCAGTATTTT.

V gene TRBV6-6 combines with J gene TRBJ1-1; D unresolved. V lost 0 bases and J 4 bases, leaving 15 bases between the germline ends. Germline V lookup: CDR1 MNHNY, CDR2 SVGAGI (reference sequence). The CDR3 has 16 amino acids. CDR3 sequence reads: CASSYSIKAGGTEAFF. CDR3 bases: TGTGCCAGCAGTTACTCGATCAAGGCAGGAGGCACTGAAGCTTTCTTT.

The V and J genes are TRBV5-5 and TRBJ2-5; perhaps TRBD1 as D (6 bases). This CDR3 has 14 residues. Deletions cut 4 bases from V and 2 bases from J, with 12 bases between. Germline CDR1 SGHKS, CDR2 YYEKEE (reference sequence). CDR3: CASSPRGRQETQYF. CDR3 coding DNA: TGTGCCAGCAGCCCCAGGGGTAGGCAAGAGACCCAGTACTTC.

This clone has just a few counts. The chain employs TRBV2 and TRBJ1-4, with D hard to call. This CDR3 is 12 amino acids long. Germline values: CDR1 SNHLY, CDR2 FYNNEI. Trimming stripped 7 bases from V and 7 bases from J, with 10 bases between. CDR3 sequence reads: CASTEDSEKLFF. The CDR3 nucleotides read TGTGCCAGCACCGAAGATAGTGAAAAACTGTTTTTT.

This clone was seen only a few times. The chain combines TRBV19 with TRBJ1-2; D is undetermined. CDR3 length: 12 residues. V was pared by 3 bases and J by 2 bases, with 4 bases between. Germline values: CDR1 LNHDA, CDR2 SQIVND (reference sequence). This chain's CDR3 is CASSILNYGYTF. The CDR3 DNA reads TGTGCCAGTAGTATCCTGAACTATGGCTACACCTTC.